Listed below are T cell receptor beta chains from one sample, sequenced in a study of cytomegalovirus exposure and HLA in healthy donors. Sequencing used immunoSEQ multiplex PCR; TCRdb keeps in-frame clones, though not all of them. Among about 72,000 clones, 82% were seen once, and the ten largest hold 1.9%. The sample was PBMCs. These receptors originate from a man aged 18-30 years in good health and CMV-seronegative. Both conserved end residues are part of each CDR3. D genes are given only for firm matches. The size of a clone is reported for some rows only, either as once, few or many, or as a class for expanded clones.

V gene: TRBV28
clone size: -
D gene: -
J gene: TRBJ1-6
CDR3 DNA: TGTGCCAGTTCCAGGCCGAGATATTCACCCCTCCACTTT
CDR3 protein: CASSRPRYSPLHF

V gene: TRBV28
clone size: -
D gene: TRBD2
J gene: TRBJ2-7
CDR3 DNA: TGTGCCAGCAGGGACTCTAGCGGAGGAAGCTCCTACGAGCAGTACTTC
CDR3 protein: CASRDSSGGSSYEQYF

V gene: TRBV19
clone size: -
D gene: -
J gene: TRBJ2-2
CDR3 DNA: TGTGCCACTAGTATCTGGGCCAAGAACACCGGGGAGCTGTTTTTT
CDR3 protein: CATSIWAKNTGELFF

V gene: TRBV29-1
clone size: -
D gene: TRBD2
J gene: TRBJ2-2
CDR3 DNA: TGCAGCGTTGAAAACCGACTAGCGGGAGGATACACCGGGGAGCTGTTTTTT
CDR3 protein: CSVENRLAGGYTGELFF

V gene: TRBV7-8
clone size: -
D gene: -
J gene: TRBJ1-2
CDR3 DNA: TGTGCCAGCAGCATGGCGGTTATTAACTATGGCTACACCTTC
CDR3 protein: CASSMAVINYGYTF

V gene: TRBV4-3
clone size: -
D gene: TRBD2
J gene: TRBJ2-5
CDR3 DNA: TGCGCCAGCAGCCAAAGGGCGGGGGGGATCGGAGAGACCCAGTACTTC
CDR3 protein: CASSQRAGGIGETQYF

V gene: TRBV4-3
clone size: -
D gene: TRBD2
J gene: TRBJ2-3
CDR3 DNA: TGCGCCAGCAGCACGGGACTAGCGGGCACAGATACGCAGTATTTT
CDR3 protein: CASSTGLAGTDTQYF

V gene: TRBV7-3
clone size: -
D gene: -
J gene: TRBJ2-7
CDR3 DNA: TGTGCCAGCAGCTTGATGGAGGGCCTCGAGCAGTACTTC
CDR3 protein: CASSLMEGLEQYF

V gene: TRBV28
clone size: -
D gene: TRBD1
J gene: TRBJ1-4
CDR3 DNA: TGTGCCAGCACTTCTACAGGGGGTTACGAAAAACTGTTTTTT
CDR3 protein: CASTSTGGYEKLFF

V gene: TRBV19
clone size: few
D gene: -
J gene: TRBJ1-3
CDR3 DNA: TGTGCCAGTAGTATATCTATTTACTCTGGAAACACCATATATTTT
CDR3 protein: CASSISIYSGNTIYF

V gene: TRBV10-3
clone size: -
D gene: TRBD1
J gene: TRBJ2-1
CDR3 DNA: TGTGCCATTTCGGACAGGGCCAATGAGCAGTTCTTC
CDR3 protein: CAISDRANEQFF

V gene: TRBV5-1
clone size: -
D gene: -
J gene: TRBJ2-1
CDR3 DNA: TGCGCCAGCAGCTTGATAGGGGGTCTGGATGAGCAGTTCTTC
CDR3 protein: CASSLIGGLDEQFF

V gene: TRBV7-2
clone size: -
D gene: TRBD1
J gene: TRBJ1-5
CDR3 DNA: TGTGCCAGCAGCGCCCAGACAGGGGGTGGATCGCCCCAGCATTTT
CDR3 protein: CASSAQTGGGSPQHF

V gene: TRBV2
clone size: -
D gene: TRBD2
J gene: TRBJ2-2
CDR3 DNA: TGTGCCAGCAGTTGGGGACTAGCGGCCCTGAACACCGGGGAGCTGTTTTTT
CDR3 protein: CASSWGLAALNTGELFF

V gene: TRBV19
clone size: -
D gene: TRBD1
J gene: TRBJ1-1
CDR3 DNA: TGTGCCAGTAGTAACAGGGGGCGCGTATTTATAGACACTGAAGCTTTCTTT
CDR3 protein: CASSNRGRVFIDTEAFF

V gene: TRBV28
clone size: -
D gene: -
J gene: TRBJ1-2
CDR3 DNA: TGTGCCAGCAGTCAAAACTATGGCTACACCTTC
CDR3 protein: CASSQNYGYTF

V gene: TRBV2
clone size: few
D gene: -
J gene: TRBJ2-5
CDR3 DNA: TGTGCCAGCCTAGTGATGGAGACCCAGTACTTC
CDR3 protein: CASLVMETQYF

V gene: TRBV12-5
clone size: few
D gene: -
J gene: TRBJ1-2
CDR3 DNA: TGTGCTAGTGGCTTGGGGCAGGGCTGGAATGGCTACACCTTC
CDR3 protein: CASGLGQGWNGYTF

V gene: TRBV11-2
clone size: -
D gene: -
J gene: TRBJ2-3
CDR3 DNA: TGTGCCAGCAGCTTTATGGCCCCCACAGATACGCAGTATTTT
CDR3 protein: CASSFMAPTDTQYF

V gene: TRBV15
clone size: once
D gene: -
J gene: TRBJ1-5
CDR3 DNA: TGTGCCACCAGCAGACCGGGGGACGGACCACTACTCCAGCATTTT
CDR3 protein: CATSRPGDGPLLQHF

V gene: TRBV9
clone size: -
D gene: TRBD1
J gene: TRBJ1-1
CDR3 DNA: TGTGCCAGCAGCTCACCCCTCGGGACAGGGCAAATGAACACTGAAGCTTTCTTT
CDR3 protein: CASSSPLGTGQMNTEAFF

V gene: TRBV28
clone size: -
D gene: TRBD1
J gene: TRBJ1-1
CDR3 DNA: TGTGCCAGCAGTACAGGGGCTAAGAACACTGAAGCTTTCTTT
CDR3 protein: CASSTGAKNTEAFF

V gene: TRBV18
clone size: -
D gene: TRBD1
J gene: TRBJ1-4
CDR3 DNA: TGTGCCAGCTCACCACCTTCGCAGGGACAGAATGAAAAACTGTTTTTT
CDR3 protein: CASSPPSQGQNEKLFF

V gene: TRBV19
clone size: -
D gene: TRBD1
J gene: TRBJ1-4
CDR3 DNA: TGTGCCAGTAGATCCGGAAGACAGGGGATTAATGAAAAACTGTTTTTT
CDR3 protein: CASRSGRQGINEKLFF

V gene: TRBV6-5
clone size: -
D gene: TRBD1
J gene: TRBJ1-2
CDR3 DNA: TGTGCCAGCAGTCGAGACAGGGAGGCGACCTATGGCTACACCTTC
CDR3 protein: CASSRDREATYGYTF

V gene: TRBV15
clone size: -
D gene: -
J gene: TRBJ1-2
CDR3 DNA: TGTGCCACCAGCAGGTTGGAGGGTATCTATGGCTACACCTTC
CDR3 protein: CATSRLEGIYGYTF

V gene: TRBV11-3
clone size: -
D gene: TRBD1
J gene: TRBJ2-5
CDR3 DNA: TGTGCCAGCAGCTTAGCGAGACAGGGCCTCCAAGAGACCCAGTACTTC
CDR3 protein: CASSLARQGLQETQYF

V gene: TRBV11-1
clone size: -
D gene: -
J gene: TRBJ2-2
CDR3 DNA: TGTGCCAGCAGCTTTGACTACACCGGGGAGCTGTTTTTT
CDR3 protein: CASSFDYTGELFF

V gene: TRBV19
clone size: -
D gene: TRBD1
J gene: TRBJ2-7
CDR3 DNA: TGTGCCAGTAGTCCCGGGACAGGGGGTTATGAGCAGTACTTC
CDR3 protein: CASSPGTGGYEQYF

V gene: TRBV5-6
clone size: -
D gene: -
J gene: TRBJ2-3
CDR3 DNA: TGTGCCAGCAGCTTGATAGGCACAGATACGCAGTATTTT
CDR3 protein: CASSLIGTDTQYF

V gene: TRBV7-9
clone size: -
D gene: -
J gene: TRBJ2-1
CDR3 DNA: TGTGCCAGCAGCCCAACAACAGGGTTCGAGTACAATGAGCAGTTCTTC
CDR3 protein: CASSPTTGFEYNEQFF

V gene: TRBV29-1
clone size: few
D gene: -
J gene: TRBJ2-1
CDR3 DNA: TGCAGCGTTGGACTAGGAGATTACAATGAGCAGTTCTTC
CDR3 protein: CSVGLGDYNEQFF

V gene: TRBV6-5
clone size: -
D gene: -
J gene: TRBJ1-2
CDR3 DNA: TGTGCCAGCAGTTACACCCTCGGGGATGGCTACACCTTC
CDR3 protein: CASSYTLGDGYTF

V gene: TRBV4-3
clone size: -
D gene: TRBD1
J gene: TRBJ2-7
CDR3 DNA: TGCGCCAGCAGCCAGGGGACAGGGTTTAGCGAGCAGTACTTC
CDR3 protein: CASSQGTGFSEQYF

V gene: TRBV11-2
clone size: few
D gene: TRBD1
J gene: TRBJ2-7
CDR3 DNA: TGTGCCAGCCGACGACAGGGGGCTAACGAGCAGTACTTC
CDR3 protein: CASRRQGANEQYF

V gene: TRBV10-2
clone size: -
D gene: -
J gene: TRBJ1-6
CDR3 DNA: TGCGCCAGCAGTTCAGGGGAGAATTCACCCCTCCACTTT
CDR3 protein: CASSSGENSPLHF

V gene: TRBV5-6
clone size: -
D gene: -
J gene: TRBJ2-7
CDR3 DNA: TGTGCCAGCAGCTTGGTTCCGGGCTCCTACGAGCAGTACTTC
CDR3 protein: CASSLVPGSYEQYF

V gene: TRBV6-6
clone size: -
D gene: -
J gene: TRBJ2-5
CDR3 DNA: TGTGCCAGCAAACAGGGCGCAGAGACCCAGTACTTC
CDR3 protein: CASKQGAETQYF

V gene: TRBV28
clone size: -
D gene: -
J gene: TRBJ2-7
CDR3 DNA: TGTGCCAGCCTAAACAGGGCCTCCTACGAGCAGTACTTC
CDR3 protein: CASLNRASYEQYF

V gene: TRBV7-2
clone size: -
D gene: TRBD2
J gene: TRBJ2-7
CDR3 DNA: TGTGCCAGCAGCCCTGGGACTAGCGGGGTCTCCTACGAGCAGTACTTC
CDR3 protein: CASSPGTSGVSYEQYF

V gene: TRBV18
clone size: -
D gene: TRBD1
J gene: TRBJ2-7
CDR3 DNA: TGTGCCAGCTCAGCTAGGGACAGCAAATCCTACGAGCAGTACTTC
CDR3 protein: CASSARDSKSYEQYF

V gene: TRBV6-4
clone size: -
D gene: -
J gene: TRBJ1-2
CDR3 DNA: TGTGCCAGCAGTGACTCTGCCAGCTATGGCTACACCTTC
CDR3 protein: CASSDSASYGYTF